Each of the 18 T cell receptor beta chains below was sequenced from the same sample in a study of blood T cell repertoires in COVID-19. Sequencing was performed with immunoSEQ multiplex PCR; in TCRdb, only in-frame clones are kept and a portion is missing. The sample contains some 200,000 clones, more than 70% of which appear only once. Sequencing was performed on PBMCs or T cells enriched from blood (not recorded which). All receptors derive from a woman aged 40 to 55 with acute COVID-19.

The chain carries TRBV2 and TRBJ1-2; TRBD1 might be the D (6 bases). The CDR3 runs 14 residues. V was shortened by 4 bases and J by 7 bases, with 16 bases between the two germline ends. Germline lookup yields CDR1 SNHLY and CDR2 FYNNEI. CDR3 residues: CASSGDRSRGGYTF. The CDR3 coding sequence is TGTGCCAGCAGTGGAGACAGGTCCAGAGGTGGCTACACCTTC.

In its sample, this clone was seen once. This chain connects TRBV27 to TRBJ1-2, with no clear D. The CDR3 is made up of 14 amino acids. CDR1 and CDR2 (germline): MNHEY, SMNVEV (reference sequence). Trimming shortened V by 3 bases and J by 4 bases, and 12 bases separated the two germline ends. The CDR3 DNA reads TGTGCCAGCAGTTTCGACAACTCGCCCTATGGCTACACCTTC. Its protein is CASSFDNSPYGYTF.

V usage is TRBV2 and J usage is TRBJ2-1; TRBD2 might be the D (5 bases). V lost 2 bases and J lost 4, with 12 bases in between. The CDR3 extends over 15 amino acids. Germline V gene data show CDR1 as SNHLY and CDR2 as FYNNEI. In DNA form, the CDR3 reads TGTGCCAGCAGTGAACAGCGGTTCCTTTACAATGAGCAGTTCTTC. Encoded protein: CASSEQRFLYNEQFF.

The DNA of the CDR3 is TGTGCCAGTCGATTGACAGGGGTCTCCTACGAGCAGTACTTC. This codes for CASRLTGVSYEQYF. The chain uses TRBV19 and TRBJ2-7, with 8 bases that match TRBD1. V lost 8 bases, J lost 0 bases, and 6 bases stayed unmatched. Looked up from germline, CDR1 is LNHDA and CDR2 is SQIVND (reference sequence). This CDR3 comprises 14 residues. Complete variable domain (other parts from reference TRBV19 and TRBJ2-7): DGGITQSPKYLFRKEGQNVTLSCEQNLNHDAMYWYRQDPGQGLRLIYYSQIVNDFQKGDIAEGYSVSREKKESFPLTVTSAQKNPTAFYLCASRLTGVSYEQYFGPGTRLTVT.

The V and J genes are TRBV7-8 and TRBJ1-5; TRBD1 aligns across 10 bases. The CDR3 is made up of 14 amino acids. With 2 bases clipped from V and 6 bases from J, the junction kept 1 base outside the gene matches. The germline gives CDR1 SGHVS, CDR2 FQNEAQ. CDR3 protein: CASSLRTGGQPQHF. CDR3 nucleotides: TGTGCCAGCAGCTTACGGACAGGGGGTCAGCCCCAGCATTTT. Together with reference TRBV7-8 and TRBJ1-5, the CDR3 gives the full variable domain: GAGVSQSPRYKVAKRGQDVALRCDPISGHVSLFWYQQALGQGPEFLTYFQNEAQLDKSGLPSDRFFAERPEGSVSTLKIQRTQQEDSAVYLCASSLRTGGQPQHFGDGTRLSIL.

DNA of the CDR3: TGTGCCACCAGTGATTTCTGGGAGGACGGCTACACCTTC. Amino acid sequence: CATSDFWEDGYTF. This sequence joins TRBV24-1 and TRBJ1-2; D gene uncertain. The V gene's germline CDR1 is KGHDR and CDR2 SFDVKD. This CDR3 has 13 residues. The germline V and J ends were trimmed by 1 base and 8 bases, with 10 bases remaining between them.

V usage is TRBV4-3 and J usage is TRBJ1-2; 12 bases line up with TRBD1. CDR3 size: 19 residues. The germline V gene encodes CDR1 LGHNA and CDR2 YSLEER. V shed 3 bases and J 3 bases; nucleotides not matched to a gene: 14. CDR3 loop: CASSHRFSGTGGADYGYTF. CDR3 nucleotide sequence: TGCGCCAGCAGCCATAGATTTTCCGGGACAGGGGGCGCGGACTATGGCTACACCTTC.

This clone was picked up a small number of times. This chain links TRBV28 with TRBJ2-4, with 8 bases fitting TRBD1. Germline trimming cut 2 bases from V and 7 bases from J; bases unmatched to any gene: 1. From germline, CDR1 is MDHEN and CDR2 SYDVKM. This CDR3 has 13 residues. In nucleotides, the CDR3 is TGTGCCAGCAGTTTACAGGGGGCGAACATTCAGTACTTC. Translated, it gives CASSLQGANIQYF.

The chain carries TRBV10-3 and TRBJ1-2, with 11 positions matching TRBD1. Unmatched junction bases numbered 4, after V lost 6 bases and J lost 4 bases. This CDR3 region has 14 residues. Germline V gene sequence: CDR1 ENHRY, CDR2 SYGVKD. The CDR3 here is CAIRGQGGGYGYTF. The CDR3 nucleotides are TGTGCCATCAGGGGACAGGGGGGAGGCTATGGCTACACCTTC.

The rearrangement uses TRBV19 and TRBJ2-1, with D maybe TRBD2 (5 bases). This CDR3 is 14 amino acids long. V shed 0 bases and J shed 4 bases, with 7 bases lying between them. The germline gives CDR1 LNHDA, CDR2 SQIVND (reference sequence). In DNA form, the CDR3 reads TGTGCCAGTAGTATAGATCCGGGATACAATGAGCAGTTCTTC. Amino acid sequence: CASSIDPGYNEQFF.

The chain joins TRBV19 to TRBJ2-5; 7 positions match TRBD1. The germline V gene has CDR1 LNHDA and CDR2 SQIVND (reference sequence). CDR3 size: 14 residues. V lost 4 bases, J lost 4 bases, and 6 bases stayed unmatched. The CDR3 bases are TGTGCCAGTAGTACCGACAGGGAGTCAGAGACCCAGTACTTC. As protein: CASSTDRESETQYF.

This clone was counted a few times. The chain combines TRBV28 with TRBJ1-4; D is undetermined. The CDR3 length is 15 residues. Germline V gene data show CDR1 as MDHEN and CDR2 as SYDVKM. Trimming took 8 bases from V and 0 from J, leaving 13 bases between them. The CDR3, as DNA: TGTGCCAGCGCGCACAGCTCCGCAACTAATGAAAAACTGTTTTTT. Translated, it gives CASAHSSATNEKLFF.

The rearrangement uses TRBV7-8 and TRBJ2-7; TRBD1 aligns across 9 bases. Germline values: CDR1 SGHVS, CDR2 FQNEAQ. The CDR3 sequence is 14 residues long. V lost 2 bases, J lost 3 bases, and 2 bases stayed unmatched. The CDR3 reads CASSLRQGVYEQYF. In nucleotides, the CDR3 is TGTGCCAGCAGCTTACGACAGGGGGTCTACGAGCAGTACTTC.

The chain couples TRBV29-1 to TRBJ1-2; TRBD1 aligns across 8 bases. The CDR3 totals 14 residues. J was trimmed by 4 bases and V by 0 bases; bases with no gene match: 4. The germline V gene encodes CDR1 SQVTM and CDR2 ANQGSEA. CDR3: CSVEDPGQAYGYTF. The DNA of the CDR3 is TGCAGCGTTGAAGACCCGGGACAGGCCTATGGCTACACCTTC.

The V call is TRBV24-1, the J call TRBJ1-5; 9 bases are a match to TRBD1. The CDR3 is made up of 18 amino acids. V was pared by 4 bases and J by 4 bases, with 13 bases of the junction left unmatched. Germline V lookup: CDR1 KGHDR, CDR2 SFDVKD. This CDR3 reads CATSDAGTGSFRNQPQHF. CDR3 nucleotide sequence: TGTGCCACCAGTGACGCCGGGACAGGGTCGTTTCGTAATCAGCCCCAGCATTTT.

This clone has a handful of counts. The gene calls are TRBV6-5 and TRBJ1-5; D might be TRBD1 (5 bases). Trimming left V 1 base short and J 2 bases short, with 9 bases between. Germline loops: CDR1 MNHEY, CDR2 SVGAGI. The CDR3 spans 15 residues. CDR3 sequence: CASSYLGGRNQPQHF. CDR3 nucleotides: TGTGCCAGCAGTTACTTGGGGGGACGCAATCAGCCCCAGCATTTT.

V and J are TRBV28 and TRBJ2-1; TRBD2 is a possible D gene (6 bases). The CDR3 length is 14 residues. Germline V gene data show CDR1 as MDHEN and CDR2 as SYDVKM. V lost 7 bases to trimming and J lost 3 bases, with 13 bases between them. The CDR3 DNA follows: TGTGCCAGCACCTCCCCCGGGGGCTACAATGAGCAGTTCTTC. This codes for CASTSPGGYNEQFF.

A single count supports this clone. The chain uses TRBV7-9 and TRBJ1-3; no firm D call. Germline loops: CDR1 SEHNR, CDR2 FQNEAQ (reference sequence). The germline V and J ends were trimmed by 9 bases and 8 bases, with 8 bases remaining between them. The CDR3 length is 10 residues. In DNA, the CDR3 is TGTGCCAGTATCGGGGACACCATATATTTT. Translation gives CASIGDTIYF.